These T cell receptor beta chains were read from a single sample in a study of blood T cell repertoires in COVID-19. TCRdb's copy holds only in-frame clones and misses some; the assay was immunoSEQ multiplex PCR. The sample yields 210,000 or so clones, over 75% seen once. The sequenced material came from peripheral blood. The receptors stem from a human donor in a cohort sampled during active COVID-19. Both conserved end residues are part of each CDR3. A D gene is named only where the DNA matches it firmly. Part of the rows lack a size; the others show once, few, many or a class for expanded clones.

d_call: .
cdr3_length: 14
j_call: TRBJ1-1
clone_size: .
v_call: TRBV12-5
cdr3_aa: CASDRALSITEAFF
cdr3_nt: TGTGCTAGTGACAGGGCCCTCTCTATCACTGAAGCTTTCTTT

d_call: TRBD1
cdr3_length: 15
j_call: TRBJ2-7
clone_size: .
v_call: TRBV18
cdr3_aa: CASSIGTAETYEQYF
cdr3_nt: TGTGCCAGCTCAATTGGGACAGCCGAGACCTACGAGCAGTACTTC

d_call: TRBD2
cdr3_length: 19
j_call: TRBJ2-6
clone_size: .
v_call: TRBV7-9
cdr3_aa: CASSPTPGLAGGGANVLTF
cdr3_nt: TGTGCCAGCAGCCCCACCCCGGGACTAGCGGGAGGTGGGGCCAACGTCCTGACTTTC

d_call: TRBD2
cdr3_length: 18
j_call: TRBJ2-1
clone_size: once
v_call: TRBV9
cdr3_aa: CASSVSPGLGSGENEQFF
cdr3_nt: TGTGCCAGCAGCGTAAGCCCTGGTTTAGGTAGCGGGGAGAATGAGCAGTTCTTC

d_call: .
cdr3_length: 13
j_call: TRBJ1-4
clone_size: once
v_call: TRBV6-6
cdr3_aa: CASRDNTNEKLFF
cdr3_nt: TGTGCCAGCAGGGACAATACTAATGAAAAACTGTTTTTT

d_call: .
cdr3_length: 13
j_call: TRBJ1-3
clone_size: .
v_call: TRBV29-1
cdr3_aa: CSVGPAGGNTIYF
cdr3_nt: TGCAGCGTTGGTCCGGCGGGAGGAAACACCATATATTTT

d_call: TRBD1
cdr3_length: 15
j_call: TRBJ2-1
clone_size: .
v_call: TRBV28
cdr3_aa: CASSLEQGDRNEQFF
cdr3_nt: TGTGCCAGCAGTTTAGAACAGGGGGATCGGAATGAGCAGTTCTTC

d_call: .
cdr3_length: 16
j_call: TRBJ2-7
clone_size: .
v_call: TRBV4-3
cdr3_aa: CASSQEGRDWSYEQYF
cdr3_nt: TGCGCCAGCAGCCAAGAAGGCAGGGATTGGTCCTACGAGCAGTACTTC

d_call: .
cdr3_length: 14
j_call: TRBJ2-1
clone_size: .
v_call: TRBV27
cdr3_aa: CASSLTRVANEQFF
cdr3_nt: TGTGCCAGCAGTTTGACCCGGGTCGCGAATGAGCAGTTCTTC

d_call: TRBD1
cdr3_length: 14
j_call: TRBJ2-1
clone_size: few
v_call: TRBV29-1
cdr3_aa: CSVEGQEHYNEQFF
cdr3_nt: TGCAGCGTTGAGGGACAGGAGCATTACAATGAGCAGTTCTTC

d_call: .
cdr3_length: 15
j_call: TRBJ1-1
clone_size: .
v_call: TRBV7-3
cdr3_aa: CASSLNRAVNTEAFF
cdr3_nt: TGTGCCAGCAGCTTAAATCGCGCGGTGAACACTGAAGCTTTCTTT

d_call: .
cdr3_length: 15
j_call: TRBJ2-7
clone_size: .
v_call: TRBV24-1
cdr3_aa: CATSVGGRGSYEQYF
cdr3_nt: TGTGCCACCAGTGTAGGTGGTAGGGGCTCCTACGAGCAGTACTTC

d_call: .
cdr3_length: 16
j_call: TRBJ2-1
clone_size: .
v_call: TRBV24-1
cdr3_aa: CATSDPRLGGYNEQFF
cdr3_nt: TGTGCCACCAGTGACCCTCGACTGGGGGGCTACAATGAGCAGTTCTTC

d_call: TRBD1
cdr3_length: 15
j_call: TRBJ1-1
clone_size: .
v_call: TRBV27
cdr3_aa: CASRLDRGRGTEAFF
cdr3_nt: TGTGCCAGCAGGTTGGACAGGGGGCGGGGAACTGAAGCTTTCTTT

d_call: .
cdr3_length: 14
j_call: TRBJ1-1
clone_size: .
v_call: TRBV6-5
cdr3_aa: CASSYSQRHTEAFF
cdr3_nt: TGTGCCAGCAGTTACTCGCAGAGGCACACTGAAGCTTTCTTT

d_call: TRBD2
cdr3_length: 15
j_call: TRBJ2-7
clone_size: .
v_call: TRBV4-2
cdr3_aa: CASSPQWREAYEQYF
cdr3_nt: TGTGCCAGCAGCCCCCAATGGCGGGAGGCCTACGAGCAGTACTTC